This T cell receptor (beta chain) originates from a study of Graves' ophthalmopathy and Graves' hyperthyroidism. Study outcomes and limitations: A classifier, a 13-signature model, separated ophthalmopathy from stable hyperthyroidism with nearly 90% sensitivity and roughly 80% specificity. Blood repertoires reportedly contained most expanded thyroid clonotypes above 0.001 frequency.

RNA transcripts were the template, and TCR beta CDR3 regions were amplified from them. The first round was an RT-PCR with HTBI primers, and the second round was a multiplex PCR. TCRdb analysed the multiplex PCR reads with MiXCR anew, one entry per CDR3 protein. The sample lists 600,000 to 950,000 distinct CDR3 sequences, 40% occurring once. Fresh peripheral blood, roughly 9.8 ml, was the PBMC source. This clonotype was seen at least ten times. Its antigen is unidentified. The V and J ends lost 2 bases and 2 bases respectively, with 3 bases between them. Germline V gene data show CDR1 as DFQATT and CDR2 as SNEGSKA (reference sequence). There are 11 residues in the CDR3.

This chain uses TRBV20-1 with TRBJ2-5, with D unclear. The sequence was collected from an adult man with Graves' ophthalmopathy. Sequencing was performed on peripheral blood. CDR3 nucleotide sequence: TGCAGTGCTAGACTACAAGAGACCCAGTACTTC. It yields the protein CSARLQETQYF.